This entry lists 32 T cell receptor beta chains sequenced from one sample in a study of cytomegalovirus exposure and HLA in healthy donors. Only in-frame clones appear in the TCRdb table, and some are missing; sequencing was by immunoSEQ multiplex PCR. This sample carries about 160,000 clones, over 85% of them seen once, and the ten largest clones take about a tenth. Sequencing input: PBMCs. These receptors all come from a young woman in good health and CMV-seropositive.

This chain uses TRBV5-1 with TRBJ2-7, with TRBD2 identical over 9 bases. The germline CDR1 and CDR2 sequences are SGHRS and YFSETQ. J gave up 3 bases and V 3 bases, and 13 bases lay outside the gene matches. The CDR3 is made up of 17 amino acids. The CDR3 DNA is TGCGCCAGCAGCTGGGGTTCTGGGGCTAGCGGGGTCTACGAGCAGTACTTC. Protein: CASSWGSGASGVYEQYF.

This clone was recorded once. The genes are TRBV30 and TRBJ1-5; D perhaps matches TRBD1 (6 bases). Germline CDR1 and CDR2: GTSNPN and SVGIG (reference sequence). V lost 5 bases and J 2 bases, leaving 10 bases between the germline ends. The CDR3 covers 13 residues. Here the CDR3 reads CAWARQGNQPQHF. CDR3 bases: TGTGCCTGGGCTAGACAGGGCAATCAGCCCCAGCATTTT.

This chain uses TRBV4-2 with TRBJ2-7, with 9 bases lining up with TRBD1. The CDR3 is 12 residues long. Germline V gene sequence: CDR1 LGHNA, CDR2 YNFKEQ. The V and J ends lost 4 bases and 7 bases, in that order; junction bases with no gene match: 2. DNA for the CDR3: TGTGCCAGCAGCCGGACAGGGGTTGAGCAGTACTTC. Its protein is CASSRTGVEQYF.

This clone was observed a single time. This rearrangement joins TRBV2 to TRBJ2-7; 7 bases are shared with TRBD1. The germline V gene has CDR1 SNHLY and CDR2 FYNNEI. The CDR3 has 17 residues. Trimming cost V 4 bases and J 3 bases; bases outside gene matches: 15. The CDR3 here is CASSGDSYKNELYEQYF. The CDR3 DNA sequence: TGTGCCAGCAGTGGGGACAGCTATAAAAACGAACTCTACGAGCAGTACTTC.

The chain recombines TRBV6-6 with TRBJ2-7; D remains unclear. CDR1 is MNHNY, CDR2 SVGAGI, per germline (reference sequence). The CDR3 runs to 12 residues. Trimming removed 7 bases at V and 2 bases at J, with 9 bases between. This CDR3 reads CASTPGTYEQYF. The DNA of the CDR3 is TGTGCCAGCACCCCAGGAACCTACGAGCAGTACTTC.

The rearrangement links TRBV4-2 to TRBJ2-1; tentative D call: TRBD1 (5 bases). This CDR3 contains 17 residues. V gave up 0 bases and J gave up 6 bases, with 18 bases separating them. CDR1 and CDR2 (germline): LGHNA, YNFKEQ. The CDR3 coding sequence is TGTGCCAGCAGCCAAGAAGGGGCTTGGAGAGCCAGCAATGAGCAGTTCTTC. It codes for CASSQEGAWRASNEQFF.

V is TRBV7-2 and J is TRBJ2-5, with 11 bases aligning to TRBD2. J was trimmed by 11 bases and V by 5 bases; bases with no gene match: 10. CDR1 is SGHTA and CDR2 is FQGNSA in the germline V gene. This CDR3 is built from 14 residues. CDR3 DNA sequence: TGTGCCAGCAGCGTGACTAGCGGGACGGGGGCGCAGTACTTC. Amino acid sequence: CASSVTSGTGAQYF.

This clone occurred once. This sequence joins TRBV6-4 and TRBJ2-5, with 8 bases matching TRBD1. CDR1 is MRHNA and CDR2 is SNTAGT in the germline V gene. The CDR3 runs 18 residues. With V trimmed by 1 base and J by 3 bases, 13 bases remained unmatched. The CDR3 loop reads CASSDLTMVGQGEETQYF. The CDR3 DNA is TGTGCCAGCAGTGACTTGACAATGGTCGGACAGGGAGAAGAGACCCAGTACTTC.

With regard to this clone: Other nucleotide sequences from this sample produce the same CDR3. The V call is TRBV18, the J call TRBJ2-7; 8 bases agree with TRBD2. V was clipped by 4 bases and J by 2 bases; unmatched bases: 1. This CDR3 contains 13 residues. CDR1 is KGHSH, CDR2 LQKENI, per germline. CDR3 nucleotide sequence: TGTGCCAGCTCACAGGGACTAGCCTACGAGCAGTACTTC. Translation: CASSQGLAYEQYF.

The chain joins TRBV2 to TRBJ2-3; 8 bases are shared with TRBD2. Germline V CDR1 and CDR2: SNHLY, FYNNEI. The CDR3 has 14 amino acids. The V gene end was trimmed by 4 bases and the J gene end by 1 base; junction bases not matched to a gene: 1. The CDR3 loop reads CASSAREGTDTQYF. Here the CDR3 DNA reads TGTGCCAGCAGTGCGCGGGAGGGCACAGATACGCAGTATTTT.

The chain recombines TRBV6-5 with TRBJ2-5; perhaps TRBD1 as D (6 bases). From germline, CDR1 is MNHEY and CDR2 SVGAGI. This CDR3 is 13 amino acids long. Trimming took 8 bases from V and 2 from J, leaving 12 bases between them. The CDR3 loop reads CASRRTAQETQYF. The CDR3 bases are TGTGCCAGCCGCCGGACAGCTCAAGAGACCCAGTACTTC.

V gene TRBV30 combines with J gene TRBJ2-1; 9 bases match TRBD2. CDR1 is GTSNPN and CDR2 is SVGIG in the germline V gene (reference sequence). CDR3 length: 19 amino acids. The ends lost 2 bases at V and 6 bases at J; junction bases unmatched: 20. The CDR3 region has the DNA TGTGCCTGGAGTACACAGGGGTGGCGCGGGAGGGTTGTTGGCAATGAGCAGTTCTTC. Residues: CAWSTQGWRGRVVGNEQFF.

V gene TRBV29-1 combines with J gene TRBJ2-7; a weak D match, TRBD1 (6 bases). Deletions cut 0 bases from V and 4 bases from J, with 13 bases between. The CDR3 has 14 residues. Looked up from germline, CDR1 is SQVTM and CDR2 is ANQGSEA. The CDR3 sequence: CSVEDPGQTYEQYF. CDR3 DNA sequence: TGCAGCGTTGAAGATCCCGGACAGACGTACGAGCAGTACTTC.

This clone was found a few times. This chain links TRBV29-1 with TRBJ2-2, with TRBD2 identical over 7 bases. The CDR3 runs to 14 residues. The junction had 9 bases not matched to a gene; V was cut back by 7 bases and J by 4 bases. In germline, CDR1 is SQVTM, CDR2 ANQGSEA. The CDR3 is CSDRRASGTGELFF. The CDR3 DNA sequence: TGCAGCGACCGGAGGGCTAGCGGCACCGGGGAGCTGTTTTTT.

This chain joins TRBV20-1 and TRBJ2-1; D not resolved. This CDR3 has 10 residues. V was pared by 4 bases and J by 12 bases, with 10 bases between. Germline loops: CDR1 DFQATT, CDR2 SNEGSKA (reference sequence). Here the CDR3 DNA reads TGCAGTGCTATCCTAGTTGGGCAGTTCTTC. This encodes CSAILVGQFF.

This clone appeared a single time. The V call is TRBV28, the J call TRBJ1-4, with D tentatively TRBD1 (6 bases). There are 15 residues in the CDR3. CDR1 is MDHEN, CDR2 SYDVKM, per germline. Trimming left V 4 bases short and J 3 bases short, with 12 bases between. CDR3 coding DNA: TGTGCCAGCAGTTCGAACAGGGTAGCTAATGAAAAACTGTTTTTT. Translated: CASSSNRVANEKLFF.

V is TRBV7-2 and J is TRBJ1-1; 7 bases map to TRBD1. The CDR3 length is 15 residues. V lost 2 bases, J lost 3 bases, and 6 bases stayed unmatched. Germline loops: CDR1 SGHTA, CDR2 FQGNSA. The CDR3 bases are TGTGCCAGCAGCTTAACGACAGGGTTCCACACTGAAGCTTTCTTT. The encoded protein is CASSLTTGFHTEAFF.

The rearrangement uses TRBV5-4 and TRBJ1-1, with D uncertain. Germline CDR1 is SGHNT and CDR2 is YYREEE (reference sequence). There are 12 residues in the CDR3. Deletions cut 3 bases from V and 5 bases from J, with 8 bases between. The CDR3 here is CASSSVNTEAFF. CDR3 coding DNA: TGTGCCAGCAGCTCAGTTAATACTGAAGCTTTCTTT. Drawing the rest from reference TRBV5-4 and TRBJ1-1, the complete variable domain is ETGVTQSPTHLIKTRGQQVTLRCSSQSGHNTVSWYQQALGQGPQFIFQYYREEENGRGNFPPRFSGLQFPNYSSELNVNALELDDSALYLCASSSVNTEAFFGQGTRLTVV.

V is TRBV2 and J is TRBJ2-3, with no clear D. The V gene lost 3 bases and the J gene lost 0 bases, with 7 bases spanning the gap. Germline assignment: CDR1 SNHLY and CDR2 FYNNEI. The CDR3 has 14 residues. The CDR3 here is CASSESPSTDTQYF. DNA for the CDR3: TGTGCCAGCAGTGAGAGCCCCAGCACAGATACGCAGTATTTT. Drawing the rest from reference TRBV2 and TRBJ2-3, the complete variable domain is EPEVTQTPSHQVTQMGQEVILRCVPISNHLYFYWYRQILGQKVEFLVSFYNNEISEKSEIFDDQFSVERPDGSNFTLKIRSTKLEDSAMYFCASSESPSTDTQYFGPGTRLTVL.

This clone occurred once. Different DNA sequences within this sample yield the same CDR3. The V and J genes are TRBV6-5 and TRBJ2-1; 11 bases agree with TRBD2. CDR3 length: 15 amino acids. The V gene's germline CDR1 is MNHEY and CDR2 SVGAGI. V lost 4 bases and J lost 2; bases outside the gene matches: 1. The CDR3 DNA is TGTGCCAGCAGTTCACTAGCGGGAGCCTACAATGAGCAGTTCTTC. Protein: CASSSLAGAYNEQFF.

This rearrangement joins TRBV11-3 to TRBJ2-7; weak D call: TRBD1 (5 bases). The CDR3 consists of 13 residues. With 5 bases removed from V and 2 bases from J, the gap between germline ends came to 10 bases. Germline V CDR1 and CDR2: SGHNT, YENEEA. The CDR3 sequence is CASSPPGPYEQYF. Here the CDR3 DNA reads TGTGCCAGCAGCCCCCCAGGGCCCTACGAGCAGTACTTC.

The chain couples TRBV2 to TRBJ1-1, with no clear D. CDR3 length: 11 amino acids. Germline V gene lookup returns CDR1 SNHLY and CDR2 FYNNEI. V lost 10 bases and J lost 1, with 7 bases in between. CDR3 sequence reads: CATRANTEAFF. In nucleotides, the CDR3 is TGTGCCACTAGAGCGAACACTGAAGCTTTCTTT.

For the CDR3, the DNA is TGCGCCAGCAGTGAGTCGGCCAGGGGGCCCCCCCCCTATGGCTACACCTTC. It translates to CASSESARGPPPYGYTF. This chain joins TRBV10-1 and TRBJ1-2, with TRBD1 matching 8 bases. The CDR3 loop spans 17 amino acids. J gave up 4 bases and V 0 bases, and 10 bases lay outside the gene matches. CDR1 is WNHNN, CDR2 SYGVQD, per germline (reference sequence).

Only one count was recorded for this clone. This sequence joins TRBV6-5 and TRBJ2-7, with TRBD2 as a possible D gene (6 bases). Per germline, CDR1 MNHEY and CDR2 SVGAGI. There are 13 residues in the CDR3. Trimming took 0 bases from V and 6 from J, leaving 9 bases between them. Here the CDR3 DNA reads TGTGCCAGCAGTTACTCTCTGGGGGGCGAGCAGTACTTC. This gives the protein CASSYSLGGEQYF.

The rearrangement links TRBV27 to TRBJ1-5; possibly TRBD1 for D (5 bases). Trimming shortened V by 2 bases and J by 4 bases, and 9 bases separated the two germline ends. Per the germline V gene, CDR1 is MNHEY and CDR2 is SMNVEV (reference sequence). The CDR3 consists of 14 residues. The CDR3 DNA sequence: TGTGCCAGCAGTTTACTAACAGGAAATCAGCCCCAGCATTTT. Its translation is CASSLLTGNQPQHF.

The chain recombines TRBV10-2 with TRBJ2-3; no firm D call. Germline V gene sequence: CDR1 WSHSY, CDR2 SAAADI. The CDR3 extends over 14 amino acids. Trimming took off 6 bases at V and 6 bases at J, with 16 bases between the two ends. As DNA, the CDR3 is TGCGCCAGCAGCCTCCTTTCAGGAACCGATACGCAGTATTTT. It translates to CASSLLSGTDTQYF.

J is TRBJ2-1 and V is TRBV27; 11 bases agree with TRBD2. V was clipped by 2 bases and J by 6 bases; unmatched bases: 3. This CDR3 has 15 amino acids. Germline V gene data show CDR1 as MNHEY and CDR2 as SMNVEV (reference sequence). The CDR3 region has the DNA TGTGCCAGCAGTTTAGGTAGCGGGAGGGTCAATGAGCAGTTCTTC. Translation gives CASSLGSGRVNEQFF.

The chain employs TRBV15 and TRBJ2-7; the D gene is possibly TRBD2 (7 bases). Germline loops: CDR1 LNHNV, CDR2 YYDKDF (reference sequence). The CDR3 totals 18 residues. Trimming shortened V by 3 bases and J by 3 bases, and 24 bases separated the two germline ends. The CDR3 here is CATSRHPTGQAGHYEQYF. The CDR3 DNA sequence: TGTGCCACCAGCAGGCACCCTACAGGTCAAGCGGGACACTACGAGCAGTACTTC.

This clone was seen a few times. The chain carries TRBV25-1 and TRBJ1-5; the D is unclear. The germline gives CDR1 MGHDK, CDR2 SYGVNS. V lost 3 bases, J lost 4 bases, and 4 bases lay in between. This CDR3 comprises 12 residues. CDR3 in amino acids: CASSDGNQPQHF. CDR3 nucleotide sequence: TGTGCCAGCAGTGACGGGAATCAGCCCCAGCATTTT.

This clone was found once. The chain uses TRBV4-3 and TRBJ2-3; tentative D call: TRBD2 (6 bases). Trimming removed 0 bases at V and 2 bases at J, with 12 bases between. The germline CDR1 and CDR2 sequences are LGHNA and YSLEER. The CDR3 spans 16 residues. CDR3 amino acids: CASSQDLSSATDTQYF. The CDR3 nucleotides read TGCGCCAGCAGCCAAGATCTGTCTAGCGCCACAGATACGCAGTATTTT.

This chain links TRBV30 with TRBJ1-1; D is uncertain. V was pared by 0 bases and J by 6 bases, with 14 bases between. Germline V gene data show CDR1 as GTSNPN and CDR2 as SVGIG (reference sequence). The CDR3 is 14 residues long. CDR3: CAWSVLPAGAEAFF. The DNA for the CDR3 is TGTGCCTGGAGTGTACTACCCGCCGGGGCTGAAGCTTTCTTT.

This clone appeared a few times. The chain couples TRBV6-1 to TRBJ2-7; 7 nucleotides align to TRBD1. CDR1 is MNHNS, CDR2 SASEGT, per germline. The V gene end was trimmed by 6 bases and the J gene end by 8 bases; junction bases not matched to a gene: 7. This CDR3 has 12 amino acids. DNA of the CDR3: TGTGCCAGCAGCCGACAGGGCTTGCAGCAGTACTTC. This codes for CASSRQGLQQYF.